The 23 T cell receptor beta chains below all came from one sample that was sequenced in a study of blood T cell repertoires in COVID-19. Method: immunoSEQ multiplex PCR; TCRdb's copy keeps in-frame clones and lacks some. The data hold over 120,000 clones, with approximately 90% observed a single time. Material: peripheral blood. These receptors all come from a man between 60 and 75 years old with active or convalescent COVID-19.

The genes are TRBV30 and TRBJ2-5, with a possible D match to TRBD2 (6 bases). Trimming pared 5 bases from V and 5 bases from J, leaving 15 bases between. This CDR3 region has 13 residues. CDR1 GTSNPN and CDR2 SVGIG come from the germline V gene (reference sequence). CDR3 coding DNA: TGTGCCTGGGACGGGACTTCGAGGGAGACCCAGTACTTC. Translating it yields CAWDGTSRETQYF.

CDR3 residues: CAISAGGSYNEQFF. The CDR3 DNA reads as TGTGCCATCAGTGCCGGGGGCTCCTACAATGAGCAGTTCTTC. V is TRBV10-3 and J is TRBJ2-1; D perhaps matches TRBD2 (6 bases). Trimming pared 4 bases from V and 0 bases from J, leaving 7 bases between. The CDR3 loop spans 14 amino acids. Germline lookup yields CDR1 ENHRY and CDR2 SYGVKD.

V is TRBV7-9 and J is TRBJ2-7; 9 nucleotides agree with TRBD1. Trimming cost V 2 bases and J 2 bases; bases outside gene matches: 4. This CDR3 has 15 amino acids. Per the germline V gene, CDR1 is SEHNR and CDR2 is FQNEAQ (reference sequence). CDR3 residues: CASSLWDRETYEQYF. CDR3 coding DNA: TGTGCCAGCAGCTTATGGGACAGGGAAACCTACGAGCAGTACTTC. Together with reference TRBV7-9 and TRBJ2-7, the CDR3 gives the full variable domain: DTGVSQNPRHKITKRGQNVTFRCDPISEHNRLYWYRQTLGQGPEFLTYFQNEAQLEKSRLLSDRFSAERPKGSFSTLEIQRTEQGDSAMYLCASSLWDRETYEQYFGPGTRLTVT.

The V and J genes are TRBV30 and TRBJ1-3; no clear D. The CDR3 is 13 amino acids. Germline assignment: CDR1 GTSNPN and CDR2 SVGIG (reference sequence). V was trimmed by 3 bases and J by 4 bases, leaving 10 bases between them. CDR3 protein: CAWSGVLGNTIYF. In DNA form, the CDR3 reads TGTGCCTGGAGCGGAGTATTGGGAAACACCATATATTTT. Variable domain in full (rest from reference TRBV30 and TRBJ1-3): SQTIHQWPATLVQPVGSPLSLECTVEGTSNPNLYWYRQAAGRGLQLLFYSVGIGQISSEVPQNLSASRPQDRQFILSSKKLLLSDSGFYLCAWSGVLGNTIYFGEGSWLTVV.

The chain joins TRBV19 to TRBJ1-6; D is ambiguous. CDR1 and CDR2 from the germline V gene are LNHDA and SQIVND (reference sequence). The CDR3 has 12 amino acids. Trimming left V 3 bases short and J 12 bases short, with 9 bases between. The CDR3 region is CASSIIRGPLHF. DNA for the CDR3: TGTGCCAGTAGTATTATCCGAGGACCCCTCCACTTT. The entire variable domain, with the rest obtained from reference TRBV19 and TRBJ1-6, is as follows: DGGITQSPKYLFRKEGQNVTLSCEQNLNHDAMYWYRQDPGQGLRLIYYSQIVNDFQKGDIAEGYSVSREKKESFPLTVTSAQKNPTAFYLCASSIIRGPLHFGNGTRLTVT.

This chain connects TRBV4-2 to TRBJ2-5; 9 bases align to TRBD1. V lost 2 bases and J lost 4; bases outside the gene matches: 14. The CDR3 sequence is 18 residues long. Germline V gene data show CDR1 as LGHNA and CDR2 as YNFKEQ. The CDR3 is CASSQSKRGQGWGETQYF. The CDR3, as DNA: TGTGCCAGCAGCCAATCTAAGCGGGGACAGGGATGGGGAGAGACCCAGTACTTC.

The chain joins TRBV18 to TRBJ2-7; D perhaps matches TRBD1 (6 bases). CDR1 KGHSH and CDR2 LQKENI come from the germline V gene. The V gene lost 3 bases and the J gene lost 4 bases, with 13 bases spanning the gap. The CDR3 sequence is 14 residues long. This CDR3 is CASSPGRGGYEQYF. In DNA, the CDR3 is TGTGCCAGCTCACCTGGCAGGGGTGGTTACGAGCAGTACTTC.

The V gene is TRBV27, the J gene TRBJ2-5; D may be TRBD1 (5 bases). Per the germline V gene, CDR1 is MNHEY and CDR2 is SMNVEV (reference sequence). This CDR3 comprises 13 residues. V lost 5 bases and J 2 bases, leaving 9 bases between the germline ends. CDR3 amino acids: CASSRQGQETQYF. CDR3 nucleotide sequence: TGTGCCAGCAGTAGGCAGGGACAAGAGACCCAGTACTTC.

CDR3 nucleotides: TGTGCCAGCAACCGAAGGGGGGACAGCTATGAAAAACTGTTTTTT. Translation gives CASNRRGDSYEKLFF. V is TRBV13 and J is TRBJ1-4, with 7 nucleotides matching TRBD1. The germline gives CDR1 PRHDT, CDR2 FYEKMQ (reference sequence). CDR3 size: 15 residues. V lost 7 bases and J lost 6; bases outside the gene matches: 11.

This chain joins TRBV28 and TRBJ2-5, with no clear D. Trimming removed 4 bases at V and 2 bases at J, with 5 bases between. Germline loops: CDR1 MDHEN, CDR2 SYDVKM. CDR3 length equals 12 residues. The CDR3 coding sequence is TGTGCCAGCAGTTCCAGACAAGAGACCCAGTACTTC. As protein: CASSSRQETQYF.

V gene TRBV29-1 combines with J gene TRBJ1-5; 11 nucleotides line up with TRBD1. The CDR3 has 13 amino acids. The J segment lost 7 bases and the V segment lost 6 bases, leaving 5 bases of the junction unmatched. Germline assignment: CDR1 SQVTM and CDR2 ANQGSEA. CDR3 bases: TGCAGCGTCTGGGACAGGGGGGGACAGCCCCAGCATTTT. Translated, it gives CSVWDRGGQPQHF.

This rearrangement joins TRBV5-1 to TRBJ2-7, with a weak D call TRBD1 (6 bases). The germline gives CDR1 SGHRS, CDR2 YFSETQ. The germline V and J ends were trimmed by 4 bases and 7 bases, with 21 bases remaining between them. The CDR3 is 15 amino acids. Written as DNA, the CDR3 is TGCGCCAGCAGCCTAGGACAGTTCGGATTGGGGGAGCAGTACTTC. Protein product: CASSLGQFGLGEQYF.

This clone appeared a few times. The chain is built from TRBV10-3 and TRBJ2-3; TRBD2 matches 15 bases. Germline V gene lookup returns CDR1 ENHRY and CDR2 SYGVKD. Unmatched junction bases numbered 3, after V lost 0 bases and J lost 2 bases. The CDR3 is made up of 18 amino acids. The CDR3 here is CAISESGTSGRHTDTQYF. The CDR3 DNA reads TGTGCCATCAGTGAGTCGGGGACTAGCGGGAGGCACACAGATACGCAGTATTTT.

CDR3 residues: CATSDAWRETQYF. For the CDR3, the DNA is TGTGCCACCAGTGATGCATGGAGAGAGACCCAGTACTTC. The chain combines TRBV24-1 with TRBJ2-5, with D unclear. This CDR3 comprises 13 residues. V was trimmed by 3 bases and J by 4 bases, leaving 8 bases between them. The germline CDR1 and CDR2 sequences are KGHDR and SFDVKD.

In the case of this clone: One end of the junction does not line up with germline, which may come from a read error. The V and J genes are TRBV30 and TRBJ1-1; D gene unclear. Germline CDR1 GTSNPN, CDR2 SVGIG (reference sequence). This CDR3 contains 12 residues. The CDR3 reads CAWSVQNAEAFF. CDR3 nucleotides: TGTGCCTGGAGTGTACAGAACGCTGAAGCTTTCTTT. Together with reference TRBV30 and TRBJ1-1, the CDR3 gives the full variable domain: SQTIHQWPATLVQPVGSPLSLECTVEGTSNPNLYWYRQAAGRGLQLLFYSVGIGQISSEVPQNLSASRPQDRQFILSSKKLLLSDSGFYLCAWSVQNAEAFFGQGTRLTVV.

The rearrangement joins TRBV9 to TRBJ2-1; TRBD2 agrees at 7 bases. Germline trimming cut 0 bases from V and 4 bases from J; bases unmatched to any gene: 7. The CDR3 sequence is 16 residues long. Germline lookup yields CDR1 SGDLS and CDR2 YYNGEE. The CDR3 sequence is CASSVEASGNYNEQFF. DNA for the CDR3: TGTGCCAGCAGCGTAGAGGCGAGCGGGAATTACAATGAGCAGTTCTTC.

This chain joins TRBV2 and TRBJ1-1; 7 bases line up with TRBD1. The CDR3 totals 14 residues. Germline lookup yields CDR1 SNHLY and CDR2 FYNNEI. After removal of 7 bases from V and 8 bases from J, the junction contained 13 bases not matched to a gene. The DNA of the CDR3 is TGTGCCAGCACCACAATTACGACAGGGAACGAAGCTTTCTTT. Translating gives CASTTITTGNEAFF.

The V and J genes are TRBV24-1 and TRBJ1-1; no clear D gene. CDR3 size: 16 residues. The germline V gene has CDR1 KGHDR and CDR2 SFDVKD. V gave up 2 bases and J gave up 1 base, with 13 bases separating them. The CDR3 DNA reads TGTGCCACCAGTGATTCGTCGACTCCCCGGAACACTGAAGCTTTCTTT. This translates into CATSDSSTPRNTEAFF.

The CDR3, as DNA: TGTGCCACCAGTGATCCAGGACAGGGAGGCTACGAGCAGTACTTC. It encodes CATSDPGQGGYEQYF. V usage is TRBV24-1 and J usage is TRBJ2-7; 8 bases map to TRBD1. Looked up from germline, CDR1 is KGHDR and CDR2 is SFDVKD. Trimming at V came to 3 bases and at J to 3 bases, leaving 6 bases not matched to a gene. This CDR3 spans 15 amino acids.

The chain has TRBV30 and TRBJ1-4; no clear D. The CDR3 is made up of 14 amino acids. V was clipped by 3 bases and J by 4 bases, with 12 bases between them. Germline V gene sequence: CDR1 GTSNPN, CDR2 SVGIG (reference sequence). In DNA, the CDR3 is TGTGCCTGGAGCGGAGTTAACTTTAATGAAAAACTGTTTTTT. As protein: CAWSGVNFNEKLFF.

This rearrangement joins TRBV6-5 to TRBJ1-1, with D unclear. Germline V CDR1 and CDR2: MNHEY, SVGAGI. With 8 bases removed from V and 0 bases from J, the gap between germline ends came to 10 bases. This CDR3 region has 13 residues. The CDR3 spells CASEKLMNTEAFF. CDR3 in DNA: TGTGCCAGCGAGAAGCTCATGAACACTGAAGCTTTCTTT.

This clone appeared a single time. The chain uses TRBV28 and TRBJ2-7; TRBD1 agrees at 7 bases. The CDR3 length is 15 residues. Unmatched junction bases numbered 16, after V lost 8 bases and J lost 6 bases. Germline-derived CDR1 and CDR2 are MDHEN and SYDVKM. This CDR3 reads CASRNQGGNRGEQYF. For the CDR3, the DNA is TGTGCCAGCCGGAATCAGGGTGGCAACAGGGGCGAGCAGTACTTC. The variable domain in full, with the rest retrieved from reference TRBV28 and TRBJ2-7, is DVKVTQSSRYLVKRTGEKVFLECVQDMDHENMFWYRQDPGLGLRLIYFSYDVKMKEKGDIPEGYSVSREKKERFSLILESASTNQTSMYLCASRNQGGNRGEQYFGPGTRLTVT.

The J gene is TRBJ1-5, the V gene TRBV19, with D hard to call. Germline CDR1 and CDR2: LNHDA and SQIVND (reference sequence). The ends were cut back, 8 bases at V and 0 bases at J, with 20 bases in the middle. The CDR3 extends over 17 amino acids. The CDR3 spells CASWAGSKAYSNQPQHF. CDR3 sequence (DNA): TGTGCCAGTTGGGCCGGGAGCAAGGCCTATAGCAATCAGCCCCAGCATTTT.